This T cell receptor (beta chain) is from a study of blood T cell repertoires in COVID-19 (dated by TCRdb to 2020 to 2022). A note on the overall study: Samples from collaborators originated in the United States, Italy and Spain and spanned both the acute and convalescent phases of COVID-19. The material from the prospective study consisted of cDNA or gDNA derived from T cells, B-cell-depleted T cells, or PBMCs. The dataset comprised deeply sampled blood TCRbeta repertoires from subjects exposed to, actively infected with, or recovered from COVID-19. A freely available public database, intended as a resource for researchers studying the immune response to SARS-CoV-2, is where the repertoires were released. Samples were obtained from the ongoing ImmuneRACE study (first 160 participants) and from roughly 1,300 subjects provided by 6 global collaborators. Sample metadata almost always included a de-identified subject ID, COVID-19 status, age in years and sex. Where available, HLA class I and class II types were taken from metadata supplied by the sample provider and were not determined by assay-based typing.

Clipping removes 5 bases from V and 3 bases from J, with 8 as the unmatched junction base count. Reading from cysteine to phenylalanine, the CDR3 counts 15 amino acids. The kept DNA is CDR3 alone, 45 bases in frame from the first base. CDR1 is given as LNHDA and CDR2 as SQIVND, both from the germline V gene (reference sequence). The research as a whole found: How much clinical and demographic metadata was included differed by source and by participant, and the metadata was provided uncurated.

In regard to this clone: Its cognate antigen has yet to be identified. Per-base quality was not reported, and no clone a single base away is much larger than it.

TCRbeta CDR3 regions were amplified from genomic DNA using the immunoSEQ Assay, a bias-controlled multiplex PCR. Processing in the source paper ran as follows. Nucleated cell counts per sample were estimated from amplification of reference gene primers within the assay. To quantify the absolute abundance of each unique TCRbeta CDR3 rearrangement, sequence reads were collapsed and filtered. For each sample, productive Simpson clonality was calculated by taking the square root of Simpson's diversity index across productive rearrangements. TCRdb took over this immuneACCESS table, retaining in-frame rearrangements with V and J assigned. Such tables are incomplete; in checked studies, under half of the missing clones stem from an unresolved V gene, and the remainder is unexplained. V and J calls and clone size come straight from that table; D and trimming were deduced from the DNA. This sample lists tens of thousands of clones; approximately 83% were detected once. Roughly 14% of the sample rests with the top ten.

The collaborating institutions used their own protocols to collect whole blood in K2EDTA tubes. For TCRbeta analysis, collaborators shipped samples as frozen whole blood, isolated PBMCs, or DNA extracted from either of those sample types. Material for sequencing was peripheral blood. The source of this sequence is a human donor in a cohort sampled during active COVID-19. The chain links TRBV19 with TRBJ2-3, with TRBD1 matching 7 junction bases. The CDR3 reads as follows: CASSYDRERTDTQYF. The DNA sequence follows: TGTGCCAGTAGTTACGACAGGGAACGGACAGATACGCAGTATTTT.